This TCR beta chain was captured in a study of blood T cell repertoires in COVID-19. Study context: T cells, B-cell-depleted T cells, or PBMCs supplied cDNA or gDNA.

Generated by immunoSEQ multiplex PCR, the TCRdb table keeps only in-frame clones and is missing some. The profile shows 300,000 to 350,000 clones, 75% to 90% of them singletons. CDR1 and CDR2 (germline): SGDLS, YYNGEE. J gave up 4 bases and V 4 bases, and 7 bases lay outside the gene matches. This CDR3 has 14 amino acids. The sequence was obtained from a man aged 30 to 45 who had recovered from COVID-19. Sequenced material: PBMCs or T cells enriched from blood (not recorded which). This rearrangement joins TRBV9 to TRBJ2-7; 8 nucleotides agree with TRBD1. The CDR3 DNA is TGTGCCAGCAGCCCTGGACAGGGACAATACGAGCAGTACTTC. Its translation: CASSPGQGQYEQYF. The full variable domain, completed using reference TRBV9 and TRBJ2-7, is DSGVTQTPKHLITATGQRVTLRCSPRSGDLSVYWYQQSLDQGLQFLIQYYNGEERAKGNILERFSAQQFPDLHSELNLSSLELGDSALYFCASSPGQGQYEQYFGPGTRLTVT.